This TCR beta chain was observed in a study of blood T cell repertoires in COVID-19. Study overall: Samples came from the United States, Italy and Spain, spanning acute and convalescent COVID-19.

Germline-derived CDR1 and CDR2 are ENHRY and SYGVKD. V was pared by 6 bases and J by 4 bases, with 9 bases of the junction left unmatched. The CDR3 is made up of 15 amino acids. In the original processing: Reference gene primer amplification gave nucleated cell count estimates. The protocol was immunoSEQ multiplex PCR, while the TCRdb copy is restricted to in-frame clones and leaves out a portion. The DNA was the basis for D and trimming; V, J and clone size are from that table. The table has about 280,000 clones, 86% seen once. The receptor was isolated from a woman aged 25 to 45 with active or convalescent COVID-19. The sample consisted of peripheral blood. The V call is TRBV10-3, the J call TRBJ2-7; 10 bases align to TRBD1. The CDR3 DNA is TGTGCCATCAGCGAACCGGGACAGGGGCAATACGAGCAGTACTTC. Residues: CAISEPGQGQYEQYF.